Listed below are T cell receptor beta chains from one sample, sequenced in a study of blood T cells in healthy people across ages. TCRdb re-called the 5' RACE reads with MiXCR, one entry per CDR3 protein. The data contain 660,000 or so distinct CDR3 sequences, roughly 50% of them singletons. The sample was blood. All receptors come from a man in his sixties in good health. Both conserved end residues are part of each CDR3. A D gene is named only where the DNA matches it firmly. Clone size is shown for a subset of rows, as once, few, many or a class of expanded clone.

J: TRBJ1-4; D: TRBD1; V: TRBV29-1; size: few; DNA: TGCAGCGTTGAAGAGGGAACAGGGGCAACTAATGAAAAACTGTTTTTT; CDR3: CSVEEGTGATNEKLFF
J: TRBJ2-5; D: TRBD2; V: TRBV2; size: -; DNA: TGTGCCAGCAGTGGGCCAAGCGGGGTCCAAGAGACCCAGTACTTC; CDR3: CASSGPSGVQETQYF
J: TRBJ2-5; D: -; V: TRBV7-8; size: -; DNA: TGTGCCAGCAGCTTACCCCGACTGGCATCAGTGGAGACCCAGTACTTC; CDR3: CASSLPRLASVETQYF
J: TRBJ2-5; D: -; V: TRBV24-1; size: few; DNA: TGTGCCACCAGTGATTTTGGTGACCACGAGACCCAGTACTTC; CDR3: CATSDFGDHETQYF
J: TRBJ2-1; D: -; V: TRBV15; size: few; DNA: TGTGCCACCAGCAGAGATATCGGGTCCTACAATGAGCAGTTCTTC; CDR3: CATSRDIGSYNEQFF
J: TRBJ2-5; D: -; V: TRBV5-1; size: -; DNA: TGCGCCAGCAGCTTGGGAGGACCTGGGGAGACCCAGTACTTC; CDR3: CASSLGGPGETQYF
J: TRBJ1-1; D: -; V: TRBV7-6; size: -; DNA: TGTGCCAGCAGCCCAGGATGGGGCACTGAAGCTTTCTTT; CDR3: CASSPGWGTEAFF
J: TRBJ1-5; D: -; V: TRBV4-2; size: -; DNA: TGTGCCAGCAGCCATGGGACTTTCCAGGAGGGGAATCAGCCCCAGCATTTT; CDR3: CASSHGTFQEGNQPQHF
J: TRBJ2-1; D: TRBD2; V: TRBV4-2; size: many; DNA: TGTGCCAGCAGCCAAGATCGAGGGCGGGGGGCCGTATACAATGAGCAGTTCTTC; CDR3: CASSQDRGRGAVYNEQFF
J: TRBJ1-4; D: -; V: TRBV7-9; size: few; DNA: TGTGCCAGCAGACCGGAGGGGAATGAAAAACTGTTTTTT; CDR3: CASRPEGNEKLFF
J: TRBJ2-4; D: -; V: TRBV24-1; size: -; DNA: TGTGCCACCAGTGATTGCGGTCTGGGGGACACAAATGAGCAGTACTTC; CDR3: CATSDCGLGDTNEQYF
J: TRBJ2-3; D: -; V: TRBV7-8; size: once; DNA: TGTGCCAGCAGCTTAGCGGAGGGACGTACGCAGTATTTT; CDR3: CASSLAEGRTQYF
J: TRBJ2-7; D: TRBD2; V: TRBV7-2; size: few; DNA: TGTGCCAGCAGCTTAGCAGCGGGGGGGTGGTACGAGCAGTACTTC; CDR3: CASSLAAGGWYEQYF
J: TRBJ1-2; D: -; V: TRBV5-1; size: -; DNA: TGTGCCAGCAGTCTTGAGGGAGGTGGCTACACCTTC; CDR3: CASSLEGGGYTF
J: TRBJ1-6; D: -; V: TRBV6-1; size: -; DNA: TGTGCCAGCAGACCGGGGGAGAACTCCTATAATTCACCCCTCCACTTT; CDR3: CASRPGENSYNSPLHF
J: TRBJ2-7; D: -; V: TRBV20-1; size: -; DNA: TGCAGTGCCCCGATTGGGACGAACGAGCAGTACTTC; CDR3: CSAPIGTNEQYF
J: TRBJ1-5; D: -; V: TRBV7-9; size: -; DNA: TGTGCCAGCAGCCCTCTGACAGCGAGGTATCAGCCCCAGCATTTT; CDR3: CASSPLTARYQPQHF
J: TRBJ2-3; D: -; V: TRBV12-3/TRBV12-4; size: -; DNA: TGTGCCAGCAGTAACCCTTGGACGGACAATACGCAGTATTTT; CDR3: CASSNPWTDNTQYF
J: TRBJ2-4; D: -; V: TRBV3-1; size: few; DNA: TGTGCCAGCAGCCAAGACGGTGCACTAGCCAAAAACATTCAGTACTTC; CDR3: CASSQDGALAKNIQYF
J: TRBJ2-5; D: TRBD1; V: TRBV5-1; size: -; DNA: TGCGCCAGCAGCACGGGACAGGGGACGGAGACCCAGTACTTC; CDR3: CASSTGQGTETQYF
J: TRBJ2-5; D: TRBD1; V: TRBV20-1; size: -; DNA: TGCAGTGCTAGAGGTCCTGAGGGACAGGGTGGGCAAGAGACCCAGTACTTC; CDR3: CSARGPEGQGGQETQYF
J: TRBJ2-5; D: -; V: TRBV28; size: -; DNA: TGTGCCAGCAGCCCGGCGCGGGGACAGCCGTACTTC; CDR3: CASSPARGQPYF
J: TRBJ1-1; D: -; V: TRBV6-5; size: -; DNA: TGTGCCAGCAAAGGGGGGGGTCGACAGAACACTGAAGCTTTCTTT; CDR3: CASKGGGRQNTEAFF
J: TRBJ2-5; D: TRBD2; V: TRBV11-2; size: once; DNA: TGTGCCAGCAGCCTGCGCGGGGGGGCCATCCAAGAGACCCAGTACTTC; CDR3: CASSLRGGAIQETQYF
J: TRBJ2-7; D: -; V: TRBV4-2; size: -; DNA: TGTGCCAGCAGCCAGGCGGGGTTCTCCTACGAGCAGTACTTC; CDR3: CASSQAGFSYEQYF
J: TRBJ2-7; D: TRBD1; V: TRBV7-9; size: -; DNA: TGTGCCAGCAGCTCCCCCAACAGGGGGCGCGACGAGCAGTACTTC; CDR3: CASSSPNRGRDEQYF
J: TRBJ2-1; D: TRBD1; V: TRBV11-2; size: -; DNA: TGTGCCAGCAGCCCCTCAGGGACAGGGGTCCCTGAGCAGTTCTTC; CDR3: CASSPSGTGVPEQFF
J: TRBJ1-5; D: -; V: TRBV29-1; size: -; DNA: TGCAGCGTCTCGGACAGTCTTAATCAGCCCCAGCATTTT; CDR3: CSVSDSLNQPQHF
J: TRBJ2-3; D: -; V: TRBV12-3/TRBV12-4; size: -; DNA: TGTGCCAGCAGATCGTCTAGCACAGATACGCAGTATTTT; CDR3: CASRSSSTDTQYF
J: TRBJ2-3; D: TRBD2; V: TRBV5-1; size: -; DNA: TGCGCCAGCAGCCCCGGGACTAGCGGGGGACTGGGAGATACGCAGTATTTT; CDR3: CASSPGTSGGLGDTQYF
J: TRBJ2-3; D: -; V: TRBV15; size: -; DNA: TGTGCCACCAGCAGAGATCTGGTTGTTACAGATACGCAGTATTTT; CDR3: CATSRDLVVTDTQYF
J: TRBJ2-1; D: -; V: TRBV20-1; size: -; DNA: TGCAGTGCTCCCATGGTCGGGGAGGACAAGCAGTTCTTC; CDR3: CSAPMVGEDKQFF
J: TRBJ2-1; D: TRBD1; V: TRBV7-2; size: few; DNA: TGTGCCAGCAGCTCCAGGACAGGGAGCAATGAGCAGTTCTTC; CDR3: CASSSRTGSNEQFF
J: TRBJ2-4; D: TRBD2; V: TRBV10-3; size: -; DNA: TGTGCCATCAGTGAGTCAGCAGGGCGGGGGGCCAAAAACATTCAGTACTTC; CDR3: CAISESAGRGAKNIQYF
J: TRBJ2-5; D: -; V: TRBV6-5; size: -; DNA: TGTGCCAGCAGTTACCATGGGTTGGGAGAGACCCAGTACTTC; CDR3: CASSYHGLGETQYF
J: TRBJ2-5; D: -; V: TRBV20-1; size: -; DNA: TGCAGTGCTAGAGTTAGTGCCCGCGAGACCCAGTACTTC; CDR3: CSARVSARETQYF
J: TRBJ1-4; D: -; V: TRBV5-1; size: -; DNA: TGCGCCAGCAGCCGGGACGGATGGGAGGAAAAACTGTTTTTT; CDR3: CASSRDGWEEKLFF
J: TRBJ1-6; D: TRBD1; V: TRBV6-5; size: -; DNA: TGTGCCAGCAGTTACTCGGCGGGACAGGTGCTTGGGAATTCACCCCTCCACTTT; CDR3: CASSYSAGQVLGNSPLHF
J: TRBJ2-1; D: -; V: TRBV29-1; size: few; DNA: TGCAGCTTTCCGAGGCCCGGGCCCGATGAGCAGTTCTTC; CDR3: CSFPRPGPDEQFF
J: TRBJ2-5; D: -; V: TRBV3-1; size: many; DNA: TGTGCCAGCGGCCAAGAGACCCAGTACTTC; CDR3: CASGQETQYF
J: TRBJ1-2; D: -; V: TRBV4-1; size: -; DNA: TGCGCCAGCAGCCAAGAAAGTTTTGGTGGCTACACCTTC; CDR3: CASSQESFGGYTF
J: TRBJ2-7; D: -; V: TRBV5-6; size: -; DNA: TGTGCCAGCAGCTTGGGCAGGGCATCCTACGAGCAGTACTTC; CDR3: CASSLGRASYEQYF
J: TRBJ2-1; D: -; V: TRBV29-1; size: -; DNA: TGCAGCGTTAAGAGGTCACGGGAGGAGCAGTTCTTC; CDR3: CSVKRSREEQFF
J: TRBJ1-6; D: -; V: TRBV20-1; size: -; DNA: TGCACCACACAGCTATTTGATAATTCACCCCTCCACTTT; CDR3: CTTQLFDNSPLHF